The clone carrying this TCR beta chain has more than one count but fewer than ten. The CDR3 loop spans 17 amino acids. J lost 7 bases, V lost 3 bases, and 12 bases had no gene match. Per germline, CDR1 DFQATT and CDR2 SNEGSKA (reference sequence). TCRdb reprocessed the RT-PCR reads via MiXCR and lists one record per CDR3 protein. The sample yields hundreds of thousands of distinct CDR3 sequences, about 14% seen once. Sequenced input: memory CD4+ T cells from blood. The chain carries TRBV20-1 and TRBJ2-3; 14 bases map to TRBD2. This TCR came from a female donor in good health, serving as a healthy control. As DNA, the CDR3 is TGCAGTGCTAGGGGAGGGACTAGCGGGGGCGGCGTGAATACGCAGTATTTT. It is translated as CSARGGTSGGGVNTQYF.